This passage covers 5 T cell receptor beta chains from one sample sequenced in a study of response to subunit inactivated influenza vaccine. TCRdb used MiXCR to reprocess the RT-PCR reads, holding one entry per CDR3 protein. Here the sample spans about 570,000 distinct CDR3 sequences, around 11% being singletons. These data are also associated with another study on T cells expressing NK-cell markers. From that report: Scientists made TCR beta cDNA using 5'RACE template switching with UMIs.

The sequenced sample was PBMCs from blood, obtained on the day of vaccination. The receptors originated from a man aged 45-65 years who received an inactivated influenza vaccine.

CDR3 in amino acids: CSPFGGRETQYF. The CDR3 bases are TGCAGTCCTTTTGGGGGCCGGGAGACCCAGTACTTC. V is TRBV20-1 and J is TRBJ2-5; TRBD1 is a possible D gene (6 bases). This CDR3 contains 12 residues. From germline, CDR1 is DFQATT and CDR2 SNEGSKA (reference sequence). The germline V and J ends were trimmed by 8 bases and 5 bases, with 15 bases remaining between them.

The chain has TRBV12-3 or TRBV12-4 and TRBJ2-7; either TRBD1 or TRBD2 may fit D (5 bases each). The CDR3 loop spans 14 amino acids. V was cut by 4 bases and J by 3 bases, with 13 bases left in between. The CDR3 sequence is CASSSPGTIYEQYF. CDR3 DNA: TGTGCCAGCAGTTCTCCGGGGACGATCTACGAGCAGTACTTC.

The chain couples TRBV7-8 to TRBJ1-1; TRBD1 aligns across 7 bases. CDR3 length equals 18 residues. Germline V lookup: CDR1 SGHVS, CDR2 FQNEAQ. V was pared by 1 base and J by 0 bases, with 11 bases of the junction left unmatched. CDR3 sequence: CASSLGMGQSALNTEAFF. Written as DNA, the CDR3 is TGTGCCAGCAGCTTAGGTATGGGACAGTCGGCGCTGAACACTGAAGCTTTCTTT.

There are a few counts of this clonotype. The chain uses TRBV9 and TRBJ2-1; TRBD2 agrees at 12 bases. Per the germline V gene, CDR1 is SGDLS and CDR2 is YYNGEE. The junction had 10 bases not matched to a gene; V was cut back by 4 bases and J by 8 bases. CDR3 length equals 16 residues. The CDR3 sequence is CASSTPTSGGTDEQFF. The CDR3 DNA is TGTGCCAGCAGCACCCCGACTAGCGGGGGAACGGATGAGCAGTTCTTC.

The gene calls are TRBV10-3 and TRBJ2-1, with D possibly TRBD2 on 5 matching bases. The V gene's germline CDR1 is ENHRY and CDR2 SYGVKD. Trimming removed 0 bases at V and 0 bases at J, with 18 bases between. The CDR3 loop spans 19 amino acids. The chain's CDR3 is CAISESTVPDWSSYNEQFF. CDR3 nucleotides: TGTGCCATCAGTGAGTCGACGGTGCCGGACTGGAGCTCCTACAATGAGCAGTTCTTC.